This T cell receptor (beta chain) is from a study of resident and recirculating memory T cells in vitiligo. Study overall: Epidermis came from shave biopsies of lesional and nonlesional sites, plus PBMCs. Regarding the study as a whole: TCR sequences were not conserved across biopsy sites or patients.

Sequenced by immunoSEQ multiplex PCR; TCRdb stores in-frame clones only, minus some. The data show around 70,000 clones, roughly nine tenths seen once. Germline-derived CDR1 and CDR2 are SGHDN and FVKESK. CDR3 length equals 12 residues. Trimming left V 1 base short and J 7 bases short, with 5 bases between. For this clone: Its antigen is unidentified.

Stable vitiligo meant no lesion change over the previous 6 months. Patients who had received treatment within the previous three months were excluded. The TCR comes from a male donor with vitiligo. Sequenced input: blood. The chain links TRBV14 to TRBJ2-1; D unresolved. CDR3 DNA: TGTGCCAGCAGCCAAGGAGGAAATGAGCAGTTCTTC. Protein sequence: CASSQGGNEQFF.